This T cell receptor (beta chain) originates from a study of T cell repertoires in cytomegalovirus infection. Study-level information: CMV infection together with matching HLA type was indicated by public TCR beta signatures. Study results and caveats: Cumulative public TCR beta family frequency identified carriers of CMV plus the relevant HLA. HLA-C-restricted, CMV-specific TCR beta clonotypes were dominant ex vivo.

TCRdb reanalysed the reads using MiXCR and keeps one entry per CDR3 protein. The repertoire has 450,000 to 600,000 distinct CDR3 sequences, over 9% of them found once; the top ten carry around 9.6%. Details on this clonotype: The target antigen is unknown.

The trim removed 5 bases at V and 1 base at J, leaving 6 bases unmatched. Germline lookup yields CDR1 ENHRY and CDR2 SYGVKD. The CDR3 sequence is 16 residues long. This chain uses TRBV10-3 with TRBJ1-5, with 9 nucleotides matching TRBD1. This TCR derives from a human donor in good health (CMV status not recorded). Some clones in this sample may be carry-over from other donors' samples. Sequenced sample: PBMCs. CDR3 nucleotide sequence: TGTGCCATCAGTCCCGGGACAGGGAGGAGCAATCAGCCCCAGCATTTT. Translating it yields CAISPGTGRSNQPQHF.